The clone carrying this T cell receptor beta chain was found many times. Its antigen is still unknown. Sorting isolated naive CD8 T cells as CD8+CD4-CCR7+CD45RA+ events. MiXCR, applied by TCRdb to the PCR reads, yields one record per CDR3 protein. The sample shows some 100,000 distinct CDR3 sequences, 35% to 40% of them seen only once. The sample belongs to a study of molecular identifiers for immune sequencing clone quantification. Study-wide findings and caveats: Over 99% of CMV-specific effector molecules, but under 1% of naive ones, were in clones above 20 copies.

This TCR came from a human donor in good health. Some libraries in this study had Jurkat cell RNA spiked in. The sequencing input was naive CD8+ T cells from blood, with Jurkat cell RNA spiked in. Subset described: FACS-sorted CD8+CD4-CCR7+CD45RA+ naive T cells.

The chain's CDR3 is CASSLASSGSYEQFF. CDR3 nucleotides: TGTGCCAGCAGCTTAGCGTCTAGCGGGTCCTATGAGCAGTTCTTC. This chain joins TRBV7-9 and TRBJ2-1, with 8 positions matching TRBD2. Germline loops: CDR1 SEHNR, CDR2 FQNEAQ (reference sequence). The J segment lost 8 bases and the V segment lost 0 bases, leaving 6 bases of the junction unmatched. This CDR3 is built from 15 residues.